This T cell receptor (beta chain) stems from a study of T cells in women clearing cervical HPV infection. Study as a whole: Blood came at first lesion visit for cases, post-clearance for controls. Study-level findings and limits: CIN3+ cases had significantly higher TCR repertoire richness than controls, but evenness did not differ. Richness differences could reflect unmeasured T-cell content per sample.

Turning to this clone: Antigen: not known. The read gets to within 3 residues of the CDR3 end, and the germline J gene fills in the rest.

Clones were sequenced by immunoSEQ multiplex PCR, and TCRdb holds only the in-frame ones, with some missing. Its table lists under 35,000 clones. V was cut by 3 bases and J by 8 bases, with 18 bases left in between. The length of the CDR3 is 15 residues. CDR1 and CDR2 (germline): SGHNT, YYREEE (reference sequence). This rearrangement joins TRBV5-4 to TRBJ2-1; TRBD2 is a possible D gene (6 bases). The source is a woman aged 18 to 75 with a cervical HPV16 infection that either progressed to CIN3+ or cleared (not recorded which). Sequencing was carried out using blood buffy coat. CDR3 DNA (partial): TGTGCCAGCAGCTCCGGGACTCCGGGCGTAGATGAG. As protein: CASSSGTPGVDE. The entire CDR3 reads CASSSGTPGVDEQFF.